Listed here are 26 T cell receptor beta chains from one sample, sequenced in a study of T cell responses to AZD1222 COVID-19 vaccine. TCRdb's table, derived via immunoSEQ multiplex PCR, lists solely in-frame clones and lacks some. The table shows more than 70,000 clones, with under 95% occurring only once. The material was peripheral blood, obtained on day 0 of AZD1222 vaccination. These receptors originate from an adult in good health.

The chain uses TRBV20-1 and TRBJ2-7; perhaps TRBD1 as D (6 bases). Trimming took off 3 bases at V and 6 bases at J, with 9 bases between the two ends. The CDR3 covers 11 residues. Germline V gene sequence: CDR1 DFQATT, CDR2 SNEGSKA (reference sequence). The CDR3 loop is CSASGDTEQYF. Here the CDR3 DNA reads TGCAGTGCTAGTGGGGACACCGAGCAGTACTTC.

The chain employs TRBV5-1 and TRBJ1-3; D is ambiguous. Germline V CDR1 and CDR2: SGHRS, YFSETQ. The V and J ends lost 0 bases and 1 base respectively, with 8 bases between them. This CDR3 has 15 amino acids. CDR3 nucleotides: TGCGCCAGCAGCTTGGGCACAGTGTCTGGAAACACCATATATTTT. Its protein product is CASSLGTVSGNTIYF.

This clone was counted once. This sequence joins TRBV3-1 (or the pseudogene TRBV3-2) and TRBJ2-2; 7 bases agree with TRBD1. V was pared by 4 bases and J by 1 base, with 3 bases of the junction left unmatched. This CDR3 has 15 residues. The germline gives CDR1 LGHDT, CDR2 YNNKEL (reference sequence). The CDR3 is CASSPRDRNTGELFF. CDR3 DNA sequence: TGTGCCAGCAGCCCCCGGGACAGGAACACCGGGGAGCTGTTTTTT.

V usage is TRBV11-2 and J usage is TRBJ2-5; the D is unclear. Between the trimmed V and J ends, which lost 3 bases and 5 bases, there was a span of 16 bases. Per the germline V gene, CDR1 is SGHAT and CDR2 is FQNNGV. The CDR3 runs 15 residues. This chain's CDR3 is CASSFLALDGETQYF. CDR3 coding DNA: TGTGCCAGCAGCTTTCTCGCCCTGGACGGGGAGACCCAGTACTTC.

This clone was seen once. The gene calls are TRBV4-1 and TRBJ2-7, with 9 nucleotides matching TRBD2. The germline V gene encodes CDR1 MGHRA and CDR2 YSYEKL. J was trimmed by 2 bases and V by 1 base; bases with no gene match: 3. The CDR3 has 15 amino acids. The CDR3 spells CASSQARTSAYEQYF. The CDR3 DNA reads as TGCGCCAGCAGCCAAGCCAGGACTAGCGCCTACGAGCAGTACTTC.

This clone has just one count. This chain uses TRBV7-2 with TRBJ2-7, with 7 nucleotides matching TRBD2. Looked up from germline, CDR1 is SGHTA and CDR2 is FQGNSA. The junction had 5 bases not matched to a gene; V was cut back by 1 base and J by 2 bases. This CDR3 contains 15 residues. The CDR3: CASSLGRESTYEQYF. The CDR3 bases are TGTGCCAGCAGCTTAGGGCGGGAGTCAACCTACGAGCAGTACTTC.

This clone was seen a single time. CDR3 loop: CASSQGLRQETQYF. The CDR3 region has the DNA TGTGCCAGCAGCCAAGGTCTGCGGCAAGAGACCCAGTACTTC. The V call is TRBV3-1 (or the pseudogene TRBV3-2), the J call TRBJ2-5; the D is unclear. From germline, CDR1 is LGHDT and CDR2 YNNKEL (reference sequence). V was shortened by 1 base and J by 2 bases, with 8 bases between the two germline ends. The CDR3 is made up of 14 amino acids.

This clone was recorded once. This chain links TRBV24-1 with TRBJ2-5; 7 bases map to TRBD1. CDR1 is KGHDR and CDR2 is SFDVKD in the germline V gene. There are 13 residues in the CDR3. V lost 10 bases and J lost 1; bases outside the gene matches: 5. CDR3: CATQGVGQETQYF. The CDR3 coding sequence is TGTGCCACGCAGGGGGTAGGCCAAGAGACCCAGTACTTC.

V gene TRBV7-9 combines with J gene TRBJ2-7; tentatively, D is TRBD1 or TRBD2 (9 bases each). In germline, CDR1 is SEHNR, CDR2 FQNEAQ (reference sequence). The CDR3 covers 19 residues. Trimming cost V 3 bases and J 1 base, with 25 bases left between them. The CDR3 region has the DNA TGTGCCAGCAGCTTGGGACAGGGCTCTACTAGCGGGTATTCCTACGAGCAGTACTTC. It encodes CASSLGQGSTSGYSYEQYF.

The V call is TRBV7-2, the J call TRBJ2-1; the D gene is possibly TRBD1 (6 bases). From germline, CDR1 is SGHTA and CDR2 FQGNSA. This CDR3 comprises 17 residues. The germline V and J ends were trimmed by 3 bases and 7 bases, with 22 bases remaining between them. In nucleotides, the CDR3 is TGTGCCAGCAGCTTCGCCTCCGGCGGTGGGGGCGGAAATGAGCAGTTCTTC. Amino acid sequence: CASSFASGGGGGNEQFF.

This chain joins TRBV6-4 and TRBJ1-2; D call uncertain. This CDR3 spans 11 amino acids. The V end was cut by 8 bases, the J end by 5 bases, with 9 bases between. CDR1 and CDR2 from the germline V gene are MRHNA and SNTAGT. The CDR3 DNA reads TGTGCCAGCCCCAGACCGTATGGCTACACCTTC. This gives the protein CASPRPYGYTF.

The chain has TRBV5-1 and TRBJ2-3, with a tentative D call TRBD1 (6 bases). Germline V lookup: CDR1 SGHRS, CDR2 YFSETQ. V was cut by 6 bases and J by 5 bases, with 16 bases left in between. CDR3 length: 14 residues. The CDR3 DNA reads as TGCGCCAGCAACGCCGGGACATCGGGAGATACGCAGTATTTT. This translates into CASNAGTSGDTQYF.

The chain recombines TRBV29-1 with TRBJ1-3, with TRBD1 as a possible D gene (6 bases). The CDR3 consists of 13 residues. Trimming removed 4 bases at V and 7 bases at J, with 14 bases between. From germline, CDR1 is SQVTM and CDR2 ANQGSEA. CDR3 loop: CSVGGGIGNTIYF. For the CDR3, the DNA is TGCAGCGTTGGAGGGGGAATAGGGAACACCATATATTTT.

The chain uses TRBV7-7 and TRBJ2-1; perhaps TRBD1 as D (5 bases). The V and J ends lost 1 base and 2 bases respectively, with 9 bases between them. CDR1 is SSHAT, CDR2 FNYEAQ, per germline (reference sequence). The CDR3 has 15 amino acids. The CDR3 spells CASSLEPGTYNEQFF. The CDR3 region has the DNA TGTGCCAGCAGCTTAGAGCCAGGGACCTACAATGAGCAGTTCTTC.

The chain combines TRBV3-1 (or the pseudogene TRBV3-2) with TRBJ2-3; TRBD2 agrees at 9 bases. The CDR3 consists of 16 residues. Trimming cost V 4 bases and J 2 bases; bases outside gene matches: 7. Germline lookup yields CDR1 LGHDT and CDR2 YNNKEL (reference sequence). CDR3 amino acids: CASSLLAGLSTDTQYF. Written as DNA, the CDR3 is TGTGCCAGCAGCCTCCTAGCGGGGCTTTCCACAGATACGCAGTATTTT.

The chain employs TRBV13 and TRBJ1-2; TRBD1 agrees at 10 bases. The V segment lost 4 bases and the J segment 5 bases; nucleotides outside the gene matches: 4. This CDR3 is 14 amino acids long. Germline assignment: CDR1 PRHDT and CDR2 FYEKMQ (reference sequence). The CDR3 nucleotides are TGTGCCAGCAGCTCCCCGGGACAGGGGTATGGCTACACCTTC. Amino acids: CASSSPGQGYGYTF.

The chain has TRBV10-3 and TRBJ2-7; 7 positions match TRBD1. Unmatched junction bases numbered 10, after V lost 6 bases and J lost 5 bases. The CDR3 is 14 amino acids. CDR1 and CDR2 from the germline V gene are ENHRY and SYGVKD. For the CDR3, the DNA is TGTGCCATCAGCCATAGACAGGGAAAGGACGAGCAGTACTTC. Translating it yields CAISHRQGKDEQYF.

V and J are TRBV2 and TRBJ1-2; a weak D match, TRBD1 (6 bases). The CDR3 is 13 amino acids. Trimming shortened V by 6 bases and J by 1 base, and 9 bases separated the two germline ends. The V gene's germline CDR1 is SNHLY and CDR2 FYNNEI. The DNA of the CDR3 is TGTGCCAGCAGCGTGGACAGTAACTATGGCTACACCTTC. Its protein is CASSVDSNYGYTF.

Here the CDR3 reads CASSPGQTATNEKLFF. The CDR3, as DNA: TGCGCCAGCAGCCCAGGACAGACCGCAACTAATGAAAAACTGTTTTTT. This chain joins TRBV5-1 and TRBJ1-4, with D possibly being TRBD1 (6 bases). Trimming left V 4 bases short and J 0 bases short, with 13 bases between. Per germline, CDR1 SGHRS and CDR2 YFSETQ. CDR3 length: 16 amino acids.

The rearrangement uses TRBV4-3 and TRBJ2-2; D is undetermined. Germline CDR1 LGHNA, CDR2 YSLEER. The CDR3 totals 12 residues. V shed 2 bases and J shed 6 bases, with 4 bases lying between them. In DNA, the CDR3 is TGCGCCAGCAGCCAATCCTCCGGGGAGCTGTTTTTT. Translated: CASSQSSGELFF.

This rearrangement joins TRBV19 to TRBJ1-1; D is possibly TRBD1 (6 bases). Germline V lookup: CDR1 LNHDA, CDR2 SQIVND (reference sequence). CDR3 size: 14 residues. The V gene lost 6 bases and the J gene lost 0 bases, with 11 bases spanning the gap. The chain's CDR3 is CASRGGQMNTEAFF. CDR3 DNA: TGTGCCAGTAGGGGCGGACAGATGAACACTGAAGCTTTCTTT. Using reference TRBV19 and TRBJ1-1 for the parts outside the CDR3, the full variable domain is DGGITQSPKYLFRKEGQNVTLSCEQNLNHDAMYWYRQDPGQGLRLIYYSQIVNDFQKGDIAEGYSVSREKKESFPLTVTSAQKNPTAFYLCASRGGQMNTEAFFGQGTRLTVV.

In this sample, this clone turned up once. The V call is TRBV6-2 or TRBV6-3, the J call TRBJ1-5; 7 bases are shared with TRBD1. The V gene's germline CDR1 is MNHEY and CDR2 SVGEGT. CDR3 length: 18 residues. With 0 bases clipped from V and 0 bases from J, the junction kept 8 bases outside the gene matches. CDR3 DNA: TGTGCCAGCAGTTACTCGATAACCGGGACAGATAGCAATCAGCCCCAGCATTTT. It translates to CASSYSITGTDSNQPQHF.

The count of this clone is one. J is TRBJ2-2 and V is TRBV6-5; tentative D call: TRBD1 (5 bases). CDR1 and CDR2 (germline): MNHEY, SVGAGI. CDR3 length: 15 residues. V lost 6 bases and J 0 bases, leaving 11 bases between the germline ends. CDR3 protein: CASSLTGANTGELFF. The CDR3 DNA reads TGTGCCAGCAGCCTAACAGGAGCGAACACCGGGGAGCTGTTTTTT.

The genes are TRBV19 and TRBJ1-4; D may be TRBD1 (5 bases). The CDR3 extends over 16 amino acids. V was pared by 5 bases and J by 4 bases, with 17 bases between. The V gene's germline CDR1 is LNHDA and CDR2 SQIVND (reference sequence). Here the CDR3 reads CASSYGRAVYNEKLFF. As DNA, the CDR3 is TGTGCCAGTAGTTACGGCAGGGCGGTGTATAATGAAAAACTGTTTTTT.

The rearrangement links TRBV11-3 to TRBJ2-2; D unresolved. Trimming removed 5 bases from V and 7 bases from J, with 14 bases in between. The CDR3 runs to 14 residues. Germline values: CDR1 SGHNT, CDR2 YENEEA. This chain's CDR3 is CASSPWAAHGELFF. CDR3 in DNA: TGTGCCAGCAGCCCATGGGCGGCCCACGGGGAGCTGTTTTTT.

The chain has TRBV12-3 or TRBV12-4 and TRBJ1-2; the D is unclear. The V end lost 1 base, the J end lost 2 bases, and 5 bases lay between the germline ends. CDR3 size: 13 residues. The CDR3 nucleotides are TGTGCCAGCAGTTTAGAGGGAAACTATGGCTACACCTTC. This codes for CASSLEGNYGYTF.